The 13 T cell receptor beta chains listed next were all sequenced from one sample in a study of vaccination and CD4 T cells after COVID-19. TCRdb independently ran MiXCR on the PCR reads; one entry per CDR3 protein. The sample lists around 26,000 distinct CDR3 sequences, 51% occurring once. Time point denoted: late sampling 161 to 241 days after vaccination in three convalescent patients. Specimen: CD4+ T cells from blood, collected about 7 months after SARS-CoV-2 vaccination. The receptors here all came from a human donor who had recovered from COVID-19.

In this sample, this clonotype turned up a few times. The chain joins TRBV12-3 or TRBV12-4 to TRBJ1-5; unclear D gene. This CDR3 comprises 13 residues. V was trimmed by 5 bases and J by 5 bases, leaving 10 bases between them. The CDR3 coding sequence is TGTGCCAGCAGTCGGACTGGGGATCAGCCCCAGCATTTT. Protein product: CASSRTGDQPQHF.

The rearrangement uses TRBV7-3 and TRBJ2-3; D uncertain. This CDR3 has 15 amino acids. V lost 2 bases to trimming and J lost 0 bases, with 9 bases between them. Per the germline V gene, CDR1 is SGHTA and CDR2 is FQGTGA. The CDR3 spells CASSLQARSTDTQYF. As DNA, the CDR3 is TGTGCCAGCAGCTTACAAGCGAGAAGCACAGATACGCAGTATTTT.

The chain is built from TRBV28 and TRBJ2-1, with TRBD2 as a possible D gene (6 bases). The V end lost 3 bases, the J end lost 7 bases, and 19 bases lay between the germline ends. This CDR3 is built from 16 residues. The germline V gene has CDR1 MDHEN and CDR2 SYDVKM. The CDR3 loop reads CASSFPGGPRSNEQFF. The CDR3 DNA is TGTGCCAGCAGTTTTCCAGGAGGGCCTCGGTCTAATGAGCAGTTCTTC.

This clonotype was observed a handful of times. The rearrangement links TRBV7-2 to TRBJ2-3; D may be TRBD2 (5 bases). CDR1 is SGHTA and CDR2 is FQGNSA in the germline V gene. The CDR3 extends over 14 amino acids. The V and J ends lost 2 bases and 0 bases respectively, with 6 bases between them. The CDR3 coding sequence is TGTGCCAGCAGCTTACGGGGAAGCACAGATACGCAGTATTTT. Translation: CASSLRGSTDTQYF.

The rearrangement links TRBV4-2 to TRBJ2-6; a possible D gene is TRBD1 (6 bases). The germline V gene has CDR1 LGHNA and CDR2 YNFKEQ. The CDR3 runs to 16 residues. Between the trimmed V and J ends, which lost 0 bases and 3 bases, there was a span of 9 bases. The CDR3 spells CASSQDPTGGANVLTF. Written as DNA, the CDR3 is TGTGCCAGCAGCCAAGATCCGACAGGTGGGGCCAACGTCCTGACTTTC.

For the CDR3, the DNA is TGCGCCAGCAGCCCGGGACTAGCGGGAGTAAAAGAGACCCAGTACTTC. Its translation is CASSPGLAGVKETQYF. The rearrangement joins TRBV5-1 to TRBJ2-7; 14 bases align to TRBD2. The closer fit of TRBJ2-5 to the DNA end suggests the J call may be wrong. The CDR3 runs 16 residues. The germline V gene has CDR1 SGHRS and CDR2 YFSETQ.

The CDR3 nucleotides are TGTGCCAGCAGTAAGGGGAGCTCGAGAACCGGGGAGCTGTTTTTT. This encodes CASSKGSSRTGELFF. V gene TRBV2 combines with J gene TRBJ2-2, with D perhaps being TRBD1 or TRBD2 (5 bases each). Trimming cost V 5 bases and J 5 bases, with 15 bases left between them. The CDR3 spans 15 residues. Germline values: CDR1 SNHLY, CDR2 FYNNEI.

The V gene is TRBV11-3, the J gene TRBJ2-3, with D tentatively TRBD2 (6 bases). V was pared by 2 bases and J by 8 bases, with 20 bases between. The CDR3 sequence is 16 residues long. Per the germline V gene, CDR1 is SGHNT and CDR2 is YENEEA. CDR3 region: CASSLRGGTRSSTQYF. The CDR3 coding sequence is TGTGCCAGCAGCTTACGGGGCGGGACCAGGTCAAGTACGCAGTATTTT.

This clonotype has just a few counts. The gene calls are TRBV6-1 and TRBJ1-2, with 9 bases matching TRBD1. Germline V CDR1 and CDR2: MNHNS, SASEGT. Unmatched junction bases numbered 6, after V lost 3 bases and J lost 7 bases. The CDR3 is 14 amino acids. The CDR3 region has the DNA TGTGCCAGCAGTGAGCGAGGGACAGGGATTGGCTACACCTTC. Its translation: CASSERGTGIGYTF.

The rearrangement links TRBV15 to TRBJ1-1; 9 positions match TRBD1. The CDR3 is made up of 15 amino acids. Looked up from germline, CDR1 is LNHNV and CDR2 is YYDKDF (reference sequence). V trimming: 3 bases; J trimming: 5 bases; junction bases outside the gene matches: 7. CDR3 residues: CATSRRTGVDTEAFF. CDR3 DNA: TGTGCCACCAGCAGGAGGACAGGGGTGGATACTGAAGCTTTCTTT.

The chain uses TRBV19 and TRBJ1-2; possibly TRBD1 for D (5 bases). This CDR3 is 16 amino acids long. Germline V CDR1 and CDR2: LNHDA, SQIVND (reference sequence). Trimming took 7 bases from V and 4 from J, leaving 22 bases between them. The CDR3 here is CASKVRSSGVIYGYTF. As DNA, the CDR3 is TGTGCCAGTAAAGTCCGCTCCTCGGGGGTTATCTATGGCTACACCTTC.

J is TRBJ2-1 and V is TRBV6-1; D is perhaps TRBD1 (5 bases). The CDR3 extends over 14 amino acids. Germline V gives CDR1 MNHNS, CDR2 SASEGT. Trimming took 5 bases from V and 5 from J, leaving 13 bases between them. CDR3 in DNA: TGTGCCAGCAGTAGTCCGCCAGGGCACAATGAGCAGTTCTTC. It yields the protein CASSSPPGHNEQFF.

V and J are TRBV20-1 and TRBJ2-7; 9 nucleotides align to TRBD1. Germline V gives CDR1 DFQATT, CDR2 SNEGSKA (reference sequence). Unmatched junction bases numbered 6, after V lost 4 bases and J lost 5 bases. This CDR3 has 13 amino acids. The CDR3 DNA sequence: TGCAGTGCTATGTCGGGACAGGGACACGAGCAGTACTTC. Amino acid sequence: CSAMSGQGHEQYF.